This T cell receptor (beta chain) is from a study of T-cell reconstitution after alpha-beta-depleted transplantation in children (dated by TCRdb to 2016 to 2017). In terms of the full investigation: The study quantitatively tracked T-cell immune reconstitution after TCRalphabeta/CD19-depleted allogeneic hematopoietic cell transplantation in children using TCR repertoire profiling.

Trimming leaves V shorter by 0 bases and J shorter by 2 bases, with the junction holding 4 bases beyond the gene matches. For CDR1 and CDR2, the germline V gene lists SGHRS and YFSETQ. Its CDR3 holds 16 amino acids, cysteine through phenylalanine. Only the CDR3 DNA is retained, 48 bases long and in frame from the first base. The treatment or condition label on this specimen signifies: allogeneic hematopoietic cell transplantation with graft depleted of TCRalphabeta T cells and CD19 B cells. The transplant recipients were children given TCRalphabeta/CD19-depleted allogeneic hematopoietic cell grafts. There are a few counts of this clonotype. What antigen it recognizes has not been identified. Base qualities are not at hand, and no much larger clone is one base apart. The library came from PCR. TCRdb names Illumina HiSeq 2500 as the instrument used. TCR library preparation used molecular barcoding, with unique molecular identifiers applied to normalize quantification of the TCRbeta repertoire. TCRdb reprocessing: public reads trimmed at Q25 with fastp, clones called with MiXCR, in-frame beta chains kept. Each record represents a unique CDR3 protein, reported with the most common genes and DNA among its rows. Across this sample there are about 980,000 distinct CDR3 sequences, with about 29% seen only once. The ten largest make up about 28% of the sample.

What the authors observed across the whole study: In some patients, the high TCRbeta diversity seen at day 60 was put down to recipient T cells and intrathymic progenitors that had survived conditioning. Over subsequent months, a decline in hyperexpanded clone frequencies was noted, and after one year, T-cell counts and TCRbeta diversity were mostly ascribed to newly produced T cells. The apparently early alphabetaT-cell count recovery about two months after transplant was reportedly dependent on only several hundred rapidly expanded clones derived from non-depleted graft cells.

The clonotype was recovered from a boy less than two years old who had a stem cell transplant for SCID, so the T cells may come from the graft donor. The rearranged segments are TRBV5-1 and TRBJ2-2; 7 middle bases align to TRBD1. Sequenced here: PBMCs, mostly from graft donor cells, sampled 360 days after TCRalphabeta/CD19-depleted stem cell transplant. The nucleotide sequence is given as TGCGCCAGCAGCTTGGAGGGGGCCCGAAACACCGGGGAGCTGTTTTTT. It specifies CASSLEGARNTGELFF.